This T cell receptor beta chain was captured in a study of blood T cell repertoires in COVID-19 (dated by TCRdb to 2018 to 2021). Some background on the complete study: Collaborator samples came from the United States, Italy and Spain and covered acute and convalescent phases of COVID-19. The samples were drawn from the first 160 participants of the ongoing ImmuneRACE study and from under 1,500 subjects provided by 6 global collaborators. Subjects who had been exposed to COVID-19, were actively infected with it, or had recovered from it provided the deeply sampled blood TCRbeta repertoires that made up the dataset. A de-identified subject ID, COVID-19 status, age in years and sex were almost always included in the sample metadata. The prospective study material was composed of cDNA or gDNA derived from T cells, B-cell-depleted T cells, or PBMCs. The repertoires were released in a freely available public database meant as a resource for research on the immune response to SARS-CoV-2. Where available, HLA class I and class II types were obtained from metadata supplied by the sample provider rather than from assay-based typing. Paper-wide results and their limitations: The quantity of clinical and demographic metadata differed by source and by participant and was supplied without curation.

TCRbeta CDR3 regions were amplified from genomic DNA by means of the immunoSEQ Assay, a bias-controlled multiplex PCR. The authors processed their data as follows. Within the assay, amplification of reference gene primers was used to estimate how many nucleated cells each sample contained. To quantify the absolute abundance of each unique TCRbeta CDR3 rearrangement, sequence reads were collapsed and filtered. Productive Simpson clonality was computed per sample as the square root of Simpson's diversity index over productive rearrangements. The table was pulled from immuneACCESS by TCRdb, which kept in-frame rearrangements only. Such tables lose some clones; where checked, under half of the loss comes from unresolved V genes, and the rest has no known cause. D and trimming come from the DNA, and the V and J calls and clone size come from that table. The sample table holds approximately 200,000 clones, of which approximately 91% were seen once. 1.1% of the sample goes to the ten largest clones.

The junction carries 14 bases between V and J, which are trimmed by 4 bases and 9 bases respectively. The CDR3 sequence holds 14 residues, the cysteine and phenylalanine included. Left in the record is the CDR3 DNA by itself, 42 bases read in frame from the first base. The germline V gene (reference sequence) gives CDR1 as SGHKS and CDR2 as YYEKEE. As concerns this clone: The antigen it binds to is not known. Base qualities are missing; no much larger clone stands one base away.

Whole blood was collected in K2EDTA tubes by collaborating institutions according to the institutions' own protocols. For TCRbeta analysis, collaborator samples were shipped as frozen whole blood, as isolated PBMCs, or as DNA extracted from either sample type. The source is a man aged 25 to 40 with acute or convalescent COVID-19. Recombination connected TRBV5-5 to TRBJ1-6; matching of 5 bases hints at TRBD1 as the D gene. Sequenced material: peripheral blood. The sequence in DNA is TGTGCCAGCAGCACGGGGGTTACAGCTTCACCCCTCCACTTT. Its protein product is CASSTGVTASPLHF.